One sample yielded the 19 T cell receptor beta chains listed below, sequenced in a study of CXCR3-negative and CXCR3-positive naive CD8 T cells. The authors prepared UMI-labeled TRB cDNA libraries by 5' RACE. After re-calling the 5' RACE reads, TCRdb lists one entry per CDR3 protein, DNA absent. This repertoire includes 70,000 to 95,000 distinct CDR3 sequences. Sequencing was carried out using naive CXCR3- CD8+ T cells from blood. Subset indicated: CD45RO-CCR7+CD27+CD95- naive CD8+ T cells lacking CXCR3 (TNR3-). The receptors shown here come from a human donor in good health. Some clones in this sample may be carry-over from other donors' samples.

The V and J genes are TRBV30 and TRBJ2-7; TCRdb's D call, TRBD1, is unchecked because there is no DNA. CDR3 size: 12 residues. Germline-derived CDR1 and CDR2 are GTSNPN and SVGIG (reference sequence). CDR3 protein: CAWITGAYEQYF.

V gene TRBV29-1 combines with J gene TRBJ2-3; the TCRdb call, TRBD1, lacks DNA for checking. Germline V gives CDR1 SQVTM, CDR2 ANQGSEA. The CDR3 contains 13 residues. CDR3: CSVEGDRGRAQYF.

The chain links TRBV29-1 to TRBJ2-1; as DNA is missing, the TRBD1 call by TCRdb cannot be tested. Looked up from germline, CDR1 is SQVTM and CDR2 is ANQGSEA. This CDR3 spans 14 amino acids. CDR3 in amino acids: CSVAFGGTYNEQFF.

The chain combines TRBV7-3 with TRBJ2-1; as DNA is missing, the TRBD2 call by TCRdb cannot be tested. From germline, CDR1 is SGHTA and CDR2 FQGTGA. The CDR3 extends over 14 amino acids. This CDR3 is CASSPLAGMNEQFF.

The rearrangement joins TRBV12-3 or TRBV12-4 to TRBJ2-5; TCRdb outputs TRBD2, but without DNA this stays unchecked. The CDR3 contains 15 residues. This CDR3 is CASSHGLAGGETQYF.

The chain carries TRBV29-1 and TRBJ2-1; the TCRdb call, TRBD1, lacks DNA for checking. The CDR3 has 18 residues. CDR1 SQVTM and CDR2 ANQGSEA come from the germline V gene. The CDR3 is CSADPDRGPRSPSGEQFF.

The genes are TRBV6-5 and TRBJ2-1; TCRdb's D gene call, TRBD2, goes unchecked for lack of DNA. The CDR3 totals 13 residues. Looked up from germline, CDR1 is MNHEY and CDR2 is SVGAGI. CDR3 region: CASSTGGVTEQFF.

The rearrangement joins TRBV29-1 to TRBJ2-1; checking the TCRdb D call of TRBD1 is not possible without DNA. The germline V gene has CDR1 SQVTM and CDR2 ANQGSEA. CDR3 length: 13 residues. The CDR3 loop reads CSVEGRGADEQFF.

J is TRBJ2-7 and V is TRBV4-3; the D gene TCRdb calls, TRBD2, cannot be checked with no DNA. The germline gives CDR1 LGHNA, CDR2 YSLEER. This CDR3 spans 15 amino acids. The chain's CDR3 is CASSPAAGVAYEQYF.

The chain combines TRBV27 with TRBJ2-7; TCRdb lists TRBD1, though no DNA is available to test this call. Germline lookup yields CDR1 MNHEY and CDR2 SMNVEV (reference sequence). The CDR3 length is 14 residues. CDR3 residues: CASSPRGVSYEQYF.

The chain recombines TRBV27 with TRBJ2-1. The CDR3 loop spans 14 amino acids. Germline V gene sequence: CDR1 MNHEY, CDR2 SMNVEV (reference sequence). The CDR3 sequence is CASVASSSYNEQFF.

This chain connects TRBV29-1 to TRBJ1-1; TCRdb returns TRBD1, unconfirmable since there is no DNA. CDR1 is SQVTM and CDR2 is ANQGSEA in the germline V gene. CDR3 length: 13 residues. The chain's CDR3 is CSVLGPTDTEAFF.

This chain joins TRBV4-1 and TRBJ1-2; TCRdb's D gene call, TRBD1, goes unchecked for lack of DNA. The V gene's germline CDR1 is MGHRA and CDR2 YSYEKL. The CDR3 loop spans 14 amino acids. The CDR3 spells CASSQDTGGYGYTF.

The chain employs TRBV9 and TRBJ1-1; the TRBD1 assignment by TCRdb is unverifiable without DNA. Germline CDR1 and CDR2: SGDLS and YYNGEE. There are 14 residues in the CDR3. The CDR3 protein is CASSVETGSTEAFF. Based on the CDR3 plus reference TRBV9 and TRBJ1-1, the full variable domain is DSGVTQTPKHLITATGQRVTLRCSPRSGDLSVYWYQQSLDQGLQFLIQYYNGEERAKGNILERFSAQQFPDLHSELNLSSLELGDSALYFCASSVETGSTEAFFGQGTRLTVV.

V gene TRBV7-9 combines with J gene TRBJ2-7; TCRdb calls TRBD1, which cannot be checked without DNA. Per germline, CDR1 SEHNR and CDR2 FQNEAQ (reference sequence). The CDR3 extends over 12 amino acids. The CDR3 spells CASSLMGAEQYF.

This chain links TRBV4-3 with TRBJ2-5. There are 16 residues in the CDR3. The germline CDR1 and CDR2 sequences are LGHNA and YSLEER. CDR3 amino acids: CASSQDISRVQETQYF.

CDR3 sequence: CASRRQGVHNEQFF. The rearrangement joins TRBV12-3 or TRBV12-4 to TRBJ2-1. The CDR3 consists of 14 residues.

The chain employs TRBV29-1 and TRBJ1-2; TCRdb names TRBD1, which stays unverified in the absence of DNA. Germline V gene sequence: CDR1 SQVTM, CDR2 ANQGSEA. This CDR3 has 13 amino acids. The CDR3 is CSAREIKTYGYTF.

The rearrangement links TRBV5-1 to TRBJ2-7. This CDR3 has 12 residues. Germline CDR1 SGHRS, CDR2 YFSETQ. The CDR3 loop reads CASSLDTYEQYF.